This T cell receptor beta chain was sequenced during a study of radiotherapy plus CTLA-4 blockade in lung cancer. Libraries were prepared by immunoSEQ multiplex PCR; TCRdb keeps only in-frame clonotypes and omits some of them. This table holds 80,000 to 95,000 clones, roughly 80% found once. The study, taken as a whole, reports: Early shifts in blood T cell clones, with interferon-beta, reportedly predicted response best. In blood, after radiotherapy plus ipilimumab, tumor-derived TCR clones expanded.

Germline CDR1 reads MDHEN; CDR2 reads SYDVKM. V was cut by 7 bases and J by 7 bases, with 20 bases left in between. CDR3 length equals 15 residues. This clone was detected once. What it binds is unknown. Those patients who had chemo-refractory metastatic non-small-cell lung cancer were given focal radiation along with CTLA-4 blockade through ipilimumab. This sequence originates from a human donor with non-small cell lung cancer that progressed on radiotherapy plus ipilimumab. The chain couples TRBV28 to TRBJ2-1; D is undetermined. The material was peripheral blood, obtained from a patient treated with radiotherapy plus ipilimumab. In DNA form, the CDR3 reads TGTGCCAGCACTTCGAATCCCAAACAGTGGAATGAGCAGTTCTTC. It translates to CASTSNPKQWNEQFF.